In this sample, the clone carrying this T cell receptor beta chain turned up many times. Its antigen is still unknown. The data were obtained in a study of T cell repertoires in cytomegalovirus infection. Study-wide context: Public TCR beta signatures provided an indication of both CMV infection and a matching HLA type.

From the reads, TCRdb called clonotypes with MiXCR, one entry per CDR3 protein. The table shows approximately 97,000 distinct CDR3 sequences, with approximately 17% occurring only once. Study-level findings and limits: Summed frequency of shared TCR beta families picked out CMV carriers who also had the relevant HLA. Ex vivo, HLA-C-restricted CMV-specific TCR beta clonotypes prevailed over the rest of the response.

With V trimmed by 5 bases and J by 4 bases, 11 bases remained unmatched. CDR3 length: 16 amino acids. Germline lookup yields CDR1 SGHTA and CDR2 FQGNSA. Specimen: PBMCs. The sequence was obtained from a human donor in good health (CMV status not recorded). Some clones in this sample may be carry-over from other donors' samples. This rearrangement joins TRBV7-2 to TRBJ1-1; 9 bases agree with TRBD1. The CDR3 sequence is CASSPFTGGAGTEAFF. CDR3 coding DNA: TGTGCCAGCAGCCCATTCACAGGGGGCGCTGGCACTGAAGCTTTCTTT.